One T cell receptor (beta chain) is described in this entry. There is no known antigen for this receptor. This likely traces to a read error, being one base from a far larger clone. Including cysteine and phenylalanine, the CDR3 has 13 amino acids. Only CDR3 DNA is held: 39 bases, read in frame from base 1. The donors were 40 or so Caucasian individuals from Russia, aged roughly 6 to 100 years, who were systemically healthy. Approximately 10 milliliters of peripheral blood were collected from each donor into EDTA-treated Vacutainer tubes. Ficoll-Paque density-gradient centrifugation was used to isolate PBMCs, with at least 7 million per sample. Total RNA was extracted from PBMCs with Trizol reagent, with at least 6 micrograms obtained per sample. Naive CD45RAhigh/CD27high T cell percentages were measured by flow cytometry on a PBMC aliquot from every donor. This sample stems from a study of blood T cells in healthy people across ages (dated by TCRdb to the mid-2010s). For the wider study: In model experiments, roughly one uniquely barcoded TCR beta cDNA molecule per two T cells was captured by template switching. Using the same blood draw, the study looked at two additional independent replicas of 1 million unique cDNA reads for two donors, one aged 18 to 30 and the other aged 80 or older. The donors were split into four age groups: young (average roughly 15 years), middle-aged (roughly 42), aged (about 62) and long-lived (under 90). Age-related changes in TCR beta repertoire diversity were measured in the study by deep sequencing normalized with unique cDNA molecular identifiers. To avoid experimental bias, donors of different ages were spread randomly across the sequencing lanes.

The library relied on 5' RACE. These reads were obtained on an Illumina HiSeq 2500. The second PCR ran for roughly 7 to 11 cycles and used a J-beta primer mix along with a sample-barcoded 5' primer. A unique molecular identifier was introduced onto each TCR beta cDNA molecule by a template-switch 5' adaptor carrying 12 random nucleotides. Each sample yielded at least 2.5 million CDR3-containing paired-end reads. First-strand cDNA was synthesized from all RNA with the Mint cDNA synthesis kit, primed by a TRBC-specific oligonucleotide. Following uracil-DNA glycosylase treatment, all cDNA underwent a first 18-cycle PCR with the universal primers M1SS and BC2_uni_R. On the study's bioinformatics: For normalization, 1 million high-quality reads were randomly selected from each sample, with every read carrying a distinct molecular identifier. Reads sharing molecular identifiers were discarded rather than binned into consensus sequences. MiTCR, run with a Q25 quality threshold and the strictest error-elimination algorithm, handled CDR3 identification, clonotype clustering and error correction. Lower-bound total TCR beta diversity was estimated with a nonparametric unseen species model using Euler transformation. The public reads were reanalyzed by TCRdb: fastp trimming at Q25, MiXCR alignment, in-frame beta chains only. Duplicate CDR3 protein sequences are folded into a single record with the most common DNA and genes. TCRdb, not the original authors, processed these V and J calls. The sample contains some 1.5 million distinct CDR3 sequences, 35% to 45% of them found a single time. Roughly 3.7% of the sample goes to the ten largest clones.

General findings and caveats noted by the study authors: Estimates of total diversity from one million sequenced T cells were regarded as lower bounds and underestimates. Observed TCR beta diversity correlated strongly with the percentage of naive T cells measured by flow cytometry. Observed TCR beta diversity per million T cells fell roughly linearly with age, and a significant reduction was already apparent by age roughly 40. The long-lived group showed more naive CD4+ T cells, fewer expanded clones and increased TCR diversity than the aged group, suggesting age selection. Donor CMV infection status was unknown, potentially confounding age-related changes in expanded clonotypes. Because profiling used bulk unsorted PBMCs, naive and antigen-experienced compartments could not be compared conclusively.

The clonotype was recovered from a woman younger than 35 in good health. The chain is assembled from TRBV12-3 or TRBV12-4 and TRBJ1-2; a tentative D match to TRBD1 spans 5 bases. Sequenced: blood. The DNA sequence reads TGTGCCCGCAGTTTAGGCAGGGCCTATGGCTACACCTTC. Its protein reads: CARSLGRAYGYTF.